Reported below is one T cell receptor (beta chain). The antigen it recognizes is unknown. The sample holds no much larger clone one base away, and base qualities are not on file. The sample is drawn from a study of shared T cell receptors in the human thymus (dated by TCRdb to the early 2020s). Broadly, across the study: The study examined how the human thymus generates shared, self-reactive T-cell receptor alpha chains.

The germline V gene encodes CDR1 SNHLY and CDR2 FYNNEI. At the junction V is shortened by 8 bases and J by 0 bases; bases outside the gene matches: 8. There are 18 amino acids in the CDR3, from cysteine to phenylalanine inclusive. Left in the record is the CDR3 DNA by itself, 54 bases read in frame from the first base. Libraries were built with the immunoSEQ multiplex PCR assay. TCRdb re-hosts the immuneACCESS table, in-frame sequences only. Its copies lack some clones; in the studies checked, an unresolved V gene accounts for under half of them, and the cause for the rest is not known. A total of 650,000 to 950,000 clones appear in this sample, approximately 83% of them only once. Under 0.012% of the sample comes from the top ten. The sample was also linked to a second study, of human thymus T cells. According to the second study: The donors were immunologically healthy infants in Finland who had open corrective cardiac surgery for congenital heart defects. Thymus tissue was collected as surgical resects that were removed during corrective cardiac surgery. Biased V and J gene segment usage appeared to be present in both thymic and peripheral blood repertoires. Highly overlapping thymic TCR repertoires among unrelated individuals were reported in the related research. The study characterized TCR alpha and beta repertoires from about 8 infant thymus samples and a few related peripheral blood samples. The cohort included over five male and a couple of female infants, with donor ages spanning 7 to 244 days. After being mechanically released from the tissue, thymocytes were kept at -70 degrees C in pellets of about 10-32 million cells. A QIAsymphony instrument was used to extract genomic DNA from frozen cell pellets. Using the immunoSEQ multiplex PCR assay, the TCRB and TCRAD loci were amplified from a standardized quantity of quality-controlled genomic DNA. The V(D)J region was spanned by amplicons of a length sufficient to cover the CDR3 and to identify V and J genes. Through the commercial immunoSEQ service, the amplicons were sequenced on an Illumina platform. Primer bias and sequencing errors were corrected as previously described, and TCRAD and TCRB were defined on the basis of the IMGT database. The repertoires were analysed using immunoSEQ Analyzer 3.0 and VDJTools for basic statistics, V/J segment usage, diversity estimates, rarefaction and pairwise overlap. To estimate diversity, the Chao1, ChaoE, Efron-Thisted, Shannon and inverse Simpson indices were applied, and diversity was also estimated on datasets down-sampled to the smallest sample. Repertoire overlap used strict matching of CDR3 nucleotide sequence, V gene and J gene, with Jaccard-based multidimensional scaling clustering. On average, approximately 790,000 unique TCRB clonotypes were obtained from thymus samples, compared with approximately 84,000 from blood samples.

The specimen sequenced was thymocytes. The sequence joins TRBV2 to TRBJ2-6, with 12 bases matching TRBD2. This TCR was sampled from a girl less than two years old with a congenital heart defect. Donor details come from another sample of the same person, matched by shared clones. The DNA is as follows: TGTGCCAGCGGGGAGACTAGCGGGGGTCCCTCTGGGGCCAACGTCCTGACTTTC. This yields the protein CASGETSGGPSGANVLTF.